These 30 T cell receptor beta chains were sequenced from one sample in a study of blood T cell repertoires in COVID-19. The protocol was immunoSEQ multiplex PCR, while the TCRdb copy is restricted to in-frame clones and leaves out a portion. The sample shows 200,000 to 300,000 clones, approximately 85% of them seen only once. Sequenced material: peripheral blood. All receptors derive from a woman aged 70-85 years with acute or convalescent COVID-19.

The chain is built from TRBV10-3 and TRBJ2-5; no firm D call. This CDR3 comprises 12 residues. Germline CDR1 and CDR2: ENHRY and SYGVKD. V was pared by 5 bases and J by 5 bases, with 9 bases between. The CDR3 reads CAISSGSETQYF. In nucleotides, the CDR3 is TGTGCCATCAGTTCGGGTTCGGAGACCCAGTACTTC.

The genes are TRBV2 and TRBJ2-1; 10 bases are shared with TRBD2. V lost 4 bases, J lost 4 bases, and 4 bases stayed unmatched. Germline V CDR1 and CDR2: SNHLY, FYNNEI. This CDR3 has 15 residues. The CDR3 loop reads CASSGSGGVYNEQFF. CDR3 in DNA: TGTGCCAGCAGTGGAAGCGGGGGGGTTTACAATGAGCAGTTCTTC. Full variable domain (missing parts from reference TRBV2 and TRBJ2-1): EPEVTQTPSHQVTQMGQEVILRCVPISNHLYFYWYRQILGQKVEFLVSFYNNEISEKSEIFDDQFSVERPDGSNFTLKIRSTKLEDSAMYFCASSGSGGVYNEQFFGPGTRLTVL.

V gene TRBV7-9 combines with J gene TRBJ1-1, with D hard to call. The CDR3 spans 13 residues. Looked up from germline, CDR1 is SEHNR and CDR2 is FQNEAQ (reference sequence). V dropped 5 bases and J dropped 1 base, with 8 bases sitting between them. CDR3 amino acids: CASSLPGNTEAFF. The CDR3 nucleotides read TGTGCCAGCAGCCTCCCCGGGAACACTGAAGCTTTCTTT.

This chain uses TRBV4-3 with TRBJ1-6; 7 positions match TRBD1. The CDR3 covers 17 residues. V trimming: 1 base; J trimming: 7 bases; junction bases outside the gene matches: 10. CDR1 is LGHNA and CDR2 is YSLEER in the germline V gene. The CDR3 region is CASSQVIRQGINSPLHF. The CDR3 nucleotides read TGCGCCAGCAGCCAAGTGATCCGACAGGGCATCAATTCACCCCTCCACTTT.

V gene TRBV24-1 combines with J gene TRBJ1-2; D may be TRBD1 (5 bases). This CDR3 region has 15 residues. Between the trimmed V and J ends, which lost 3 bases and 3 bases, there was a span of 13 bases. Germline CDR1 is KGHDR and CDR2 is SFDVKD. CDR3 region: CATSDLVGRDYGYTF. The CDR3 nucleotides are TGTGCCACCAGTGATCTGGTGGGCAGGGACTATGGCTACACCTTC.

The chain employs TRBV29-1 and TRBJ2-1; tentative D call: TRBD2 (5 bases). The V end lost 6 bases, the J end lost 6 bases, and 15 bases lay between the germline ends. Germline CDR1 SQVTM, CDR2 ANQGSEA. The CDR3 covers 13 residues. The CDR3 bases are TGCAGCGTACCCGGGGTGGCTGGCAATGAGCAGTTCTTC. Its protein product is CSVPGVAGNEQFF.

A few counts support this clone. The J gene is TRBJ1-4, the V gene TRBV6-5; 10 bases match TRBD1. V was pared by 6 bases and J by 6 bases, with 7 bases of the junction left unmatched. CDR1 and CDR2 from the germline V gene are MNHEY and SVGAGI. The CDR3 runs to 15 residues. For the CDR3, the DNA is TGTGCCAGCAGGGCCCCGGGACAGGGGTATGAAAAACTGTTTTTT. It codes for CASRAPGQGYEKLFF.

J is TRBJ2-1 and V is TRBV27; maybe TRBD2 (6 bases). The germline V and J ends were trimmed by 7 bases and 8 bases, with 24 bases remaining between them. The CDR3 is 16 amino acids. Germline loops: CDR1 MNHEY, CDR2 SMNVEV (reference sequence). The CDR3, as DNA: TGTGCCAGCACTCGGGGGTTTCTGGGGGTCCCTCATGAGCAGTTCTTC. It yields the protein CASTRGFLGVPHEQFF.

J is TRBJ2-3 and V is TRBV19; 7 bases are a match to TRBD2. With 5 bases clipped from V and 2 bases from J, the junction kept 10 bases outside the gene matches. This CDR3 has 16 amino acids. Germline V lookup: CDR1 LNHDA, CDR2 SQIVND (reference sequence). The CDR3 is CASSGREAPITDTQYF. CDR3 bases: TGTGCCAGTAGTGGACGGGAGGCACCCATCACAGATACGCAGTATTTT.

CDR3 residues: CASSPEWNQPQHF. The CDR3 nucleotides read TGTGCCAGTAGTCCGGAGTGGAATCAGCCCCAGCATTTT. This chain uses TRBV19 with TRBJ1-5; D remains unclear. The V end was cut by 5 bases, the J end by 4 bases, with 9 bases between. The CDR3 is made up of 13 amino acids. Looked up from germline, CDR1 is LNHDA and CDR2 is SQIVND (reference sequence).

The chain combines TRBV5-6 with TRBJ1-1; D remains ambiguous. The V end lost 4 bases, the J end lost 8 bases, and 12 bases lay between the germline ends. Germline CDR1 is SGHDT and CDR2 is YYEEEE. CDR3 length: 12 residues. CDR3 amino acids: CASSPDRGEAFF. CDR3 DNA: TGTGCCAGCAGCCCTGACCGGGGAGAAGCTTTCTTT. The whole variable domain, remainder taken from reference TRBV5-6 and TRBJ1-1, is DAGVTQSPTHLIKTRGQQVTLRCSPKSGHDTVSWYQQALGQGPQFIFQYYEEEERQRGNFPDRFSGHQFPNYSSELNVNALLLGDSALYLCASSPDRGEAFFGQGTRLTVV.

The V and J genes are TRBV19 and TRBJ2-7, with 9 bases fitting TRBD1. The CDR3 loop spans 18 amino acids. V lost 5 bases and J lost 0; bases outside the gene matches: 14. Germline V gives CDR1 LNHDA, CDR2 SQIVND (reference sequence). The CDR3 loop is CASSPLPGQGLSSYEQYF. The DNA of the CDR3 is TGTGCCAGTAGTCCCCTCCCCGGACAGGGGCTAAGCTCCTACGAGCAGTACTTC.

The chain has TRBV30 and TRBJ1-4; D unresolved. Germline V lookup: CDR1 GTSNPN, CDR2 SVGIG (reference sequence). The CDR3 has 12 residues. V was shortened by 7 bases and J by 10 bases, with 16 bases between the two germline ends. The CDR3 nucleotides are TGTGCCTTTCAATCGTCTGCAGGAAAACTGTTTTTT. Translated: CAFQSSAGKLFF.

The V call is TRBV2, the J call TRBJ1-4; no reliable D call. Germline V CDR1 and CDR2: SNHLY, FYNNEI. V was trimmed by 6 bases and J by 0 bases, leaving 17 bases between them. CDR3 size: 17 residues. The CDR3 region is CASSFSQEPSTNEKLFF. In nucleotides, the CDR3 is TGTGCCAGCAGCTTTAGTCAAGAGCCATCAACTAATGAAAAACTGTTTTTT.

The V gene is TRBV5-4, the J gene TRBJ1-1; tentatively, D is TRBD1 (6 bases). The CDR3 extends over 13 amino acids. Per germline, CDR1 SGHNT and CDR2 YYREEE (reference sequence). The V end lost 5 bases, the J end lost 0 bases, and 8 bases lay between the germline ends. The CDR3 sequence: CASRRTVNTEAFF. CDR3 sequence (DNA): TGTGCCAGCAGGCGGACAGTGAACACTGAAGCTTTCTTT. Using reference TRBV5-4 and TRBJ1-1 for the parts outside the CDR3, the full variable domain is ETGVTQSPTHLIKTRGQQVTLRCSSQSGHNTVSWYQQALGQGPQFIFQYYREEENGRGNFPPRFSGLQFPNYSSELNVNALELDDSALYLCASRRTVNTEAFFGQGTRLTVV.

Only a few counts were recorded for this clone. The chain couples TRBV5-1 to TRBJ2-7; TRBD1 is a possible D gene (6 bases). V was pared by 4 bases and J by 3 bases, with 17 bases between. CDR3 length: 15 amino acids. Germline V gene data show CDR1 as SGHRS and CDR2 as YFSETQ. DNA of the CDR3: TGCGCCAGCAGCCCCGGACAGAGATTGAACTACGAGCAGTACTTC. It yields the protein CASSPGQRLNYEQYF.

V is TRBV7-2 and J is TRBJ1-6; the D is unclear. This CDR3 spans 15 amino acids. V gave up 5 bases and J gave up 0 bases, with 8 bases separating them. Germline V CDR1 and CDR2: SGHTA, FQGNSA. CDR3 amino acids: CASSPESSYNSPLHF. CDR3 DNA sequence: TGTGCCAGCAGCCCTGAGAGCTCCTATAATTCACCCCTCCACTTT. The variable domain in full, completed from reference TRBV7-2 and TRBJ1-6, reads GAGVSQSPSNKVTEKGKDVELRCDPISGHTALYWYRQSLGQGLEFLIYFQGNSAPDKSGLPSDRFSAERTGGSVSTLTIQRTQQEDSAVYLCASSPESSYNSPLHFGNGTRLTVT.

In this sample, this clone turned up a few times. The V call is TRBV6-4, the J call TRBJ1-1; 10 bases map to TRBD1. The CDR3 contains 15 residues. Germline-derived CDR1 and CDR2 are MRHNA and SNTAGT. V was pared by 3 bases and J by 6 bases, with 7 bases of the junction left unmatched. The CDR3 bases are TGTGCCAGCAGTGATCCCGGACAGGGGGGACCTGAAGCTTTCTTT. Encoded protein: CASSDPGQGGPEAFF.

The sample holds a few counts of this clone. CDR3 amino acids: CASSPQRDTQYF. In nucleotides, the CDR3 is TGTGCCAGCAGCCCCCAGAGGGATACGCAGTATTTT. V is TRBV11-2 and J is TRBJ2-3; no clear D. CDR1 and CDR2 (germline): SGHAT, FQNNGV. The CDR3 is 12 amino acids. V was trimmed by 5 bases and J by 6 bases, leaving 9 bases between them.

The rearrangement joins TRBV29-1 to TRBJ2-3; tentative D call: TRBD2 (6 bases). Germline V gene sequence: CDR1 SQVTM, CDR2 ANQGSEA. V was shortened by 6 bases and J by 1 base, with 17 bases between the two germline ends. This CDR3 has 15 amino acids. The CDR3 is CSVTGRGGRTDTQYF. CDR3 DNA: TGCAGCGTAACCGGACGGGGAGGCCGCACAGATACGCAGTATTTT.

The V call is TRBV7-9, the J call TRBJ1-6; the match to TRBD1 covers 7 bases. CDR1 is SEHNR, CDR2 FQNEAQ, per germline (reference sequence). Trimming at V came to 5 bases and at J to 2 bases, leaving 12 bases not matched to a gene. The CDR3 length is 18 residues. The CDR3 spells CASSPKGQGVPYNSPLHF. CDR3 in DNA: TGTGCCAGCAGCCCTAAGGGGCAGGGGGTGCCCTATAATTCACCCCTCCACTTT.

The sample holds one count of this clone. The rearrangement links TRBV13 to TRBJ1-1, with TRBD1 matching 8 bases. The CDR3 has 14 amino acids. Germline loops: CDR1 PRHDT, CDR2 FYEKMQ (reference sequence). J gave up 1 base and V 4 bases, and 2 bases lay outside the gene matches. CDR3 bases: TGTGCCAGCAGCTGGGGGACAGGGAACACTGAAGCTTTCTTT. It codes for CASSWGTGNTEAFF.

This chain joins TRBV19 and TRBJ1-6; 10 nucleotides align to TRBD1. CDR1 and CDR2 from the germline V gene are LNHDA and SQIVND (reference sequence). The CDR3 loop spans 16 amino acids. The ends lost 7 bases at V and 5 bases at J; junction bases unmatched: 8. The CDR3 sequence: CASNPGQGKHNSPLHF. CDR3 DNA sequence: TGTGCCAGTAATCCGGGACAGGGGAAACATAATTCACCCCTCCACTTT.

This clone appeared a few times. V is TRBV30 and J is TRBJ1-1, with a possible D match to TRBD1 (5 bases). Germline loops: CDR1 GTSNPN, CDR2 SVGIG (reference sequence). The CDR3 length is 12 residues. V was clipped by 4 bases and J by 11 bases, with 17 bases between them. The CDR3 DNA follows: TGTGCCTGGACCCTCTTTTCAGGGTTGGCTTTCTTT. This encodes CAWTLFSGLAFF. The entire variable domain, with the rest obtained from reference TRBV30 and TRBJ1-1, is as follows: SQTIHQWPATLVQPVGSPLSLECTVEGTSNPNLYWYRQAAGRGLQLLFYSVGIGQISSEVPQNLSASRPQDRQFILSSKKLLLSDSGFYLCAWTLFSGLAFFGQGTRLTVV.

The CDR3 protein is CASSSGTGRQYF. CDR3 DNA sequence: TGTGCCAGCAGCTCCGGGACAGGTCGCCAGTACTTC. This chain links TRBV7-2 with TRBJ2-5, with 8 positions matching TRBD1. With V trimmed by 4 bases and J by 10 bases, 5 bases remained unmatched. Germline loops: CDR1 SGHTA, CDR2 FQGNSA. The CDR3 consists of 12 residues.

The genes are TRBV2 and TRBJ2-2, with 8 bases matching TRBD1. CDR1 is SNHLY and CDR2 is FYNNEI in the germline V gene. With 6 bases clipped from V and 1 base from J, the junction kept 4 bases outside the gene matches. The length of the CDR3 is 15 residues. The CDR3 spells CASRLDRGNTGELFF. CDR3 DNA sequence: TGTGCCAGCAGGCTAGACAGGGGGAACACCGGGGAGCTGTTTTTT. The full variable domain, its missing parts supplied by reference TRBV2 and TRBJ2-2, is EPEVTQTPSHQVTQMGQEVILRCVPISNHLYFYWYRQILGQKVEFLVSFYNNEISEKSEIFDDQFSVERPDGSNFTLKIRSTKLEDSAMYFCASRLDRGNTGELFFGEGSRLTVL.

The chain couples TRBV7-8 to TRBJ2-5; D not resolved. The CDR3 runs 12 residues. V was clipped by 5 bases and J by 5 bases, with 9 bases between them. The germline V gene encodes CDR1 SGHVS and CDR2 FQNEAQ. CDR3 in amino acids: CASSPQVETQYF. CDR3 sequence (DNA): TGTGCCAGCAGCCCCCAGGTTGAGACCCAGTACTTC.

This clone came up once. J is TRBJ2-2 and V is TRBV18, with D perhaps TRBD1 (6 bases). The CDR3 length is 15 residues. Trimming pared 6 bases from V and 6 bases from J, leaving 17 bases between. Per the germline V gene, CDR1 is KGHSH and CDR2 is LQKENI. CDR3 region: CASSPGQLKAGELFF. The DNA for the CDR3 is TGTGCCAGCTCTCCGGGACAATTAAAGGCCGGGGAGCTGTTTTTT.

This clone was counted between two and nine times. The gene calls are TRBV5-1 and TRBJ1-1; D gene unclear. CDR1 and CDR2 (germline): SGHRS, YFSETQ. The CDR3 runs to 14 residues. Trimming left V 0 bases short and J 5 bases short, with 11 bases between. CDR3 nucleotides: TGCGCCAGCAGCTTGGGTATCCAGAGGACTGAAGCTTTCTTT. As protein: CASSLGIQRTEAFF. Full variable domain (remainder filled in from reference TRBV5-1 and TRBJ1-1): KAGVTQTPRYLIKTRGQQVTLSCSPISGHRSVSWYQQTPGQGLQFLFEYFSETQRNKGNFPGRFSGRQFSNSRSEMNVSTLELGDSALYLCASSLGIQRTEAFFGQGTRLTVV.

The V call is TRBV18, the J call TRBJ2-7; TRBD2 agrees at 8 bases. Germline V gene sequence: CDR1 KGHSH, CDR2 LQKENI. The CDR3 extends over 15 amino acids. V lost 5 bases to trimming and J lost 4 bases; unmatched junction nucleotides: 10. CDR3 DNA sequence: TGTGCCAGCTCAAACCAACCGGGGGGGTATTACGAGCAGTACTTC. It encodes CASSNQPGGYYEQYF.